These T cell receptor beta chains were read from a single sample in a study of human T cells and chemical hapten exposure. TCRdb recomputed calls from the RACE reads with MiXCR, one row per CDR3 protein. This table has around 250,000 distinct CDR3 sequences, over 8% appearing once. Sample: whole blood, taken in connection with sensitization to the hapten diphenylcyclopropenone (DPC). The receptors come from a woman between 40 and 55 years old with alopecia areata. Some clones in this sample may be carry-over from other donors' samples. Each CDR3 is given with its conserved first and last residue. Each record gives: J gene, D gene, V gene, clone size, CDR3 DNA, CDR3 protein. A D gene is named only where the DNA matches it firmly. The size field is filled for only some rows; it gives once, few, many or a size class.

J: TRBJ2-7; D: TRBD2; V: TRBV6-5; size: many; DNA: TGTGCCAGCAGTGGACTAGCGGGAGTTCCCTACGAGCAGTACTTC; CDR3: CASSGLAGVPYEQYF
J: TRBJ2-3; D: TRBD2; V: TRBV24-1; size: NA; DNA: TGTGCCACCAGTGCCGGACTAGCGGGGATTTTAGGTACGCAGTATTTT; CDR3: CATSAGLAGILGTQYF
J: TRBJ2-7; D: NA; V: TRBV29-1; size: many; DNA: TGCAGCGCCATGGAAGGGGGCGAGCAGTACTTC; CDR3: CSAMEGGEQYF
J: TRBJ2-5; D: NA; V: TRBV7-2; size: few; DNA: TGTGCCAGCAGCTTGTCCCCCCGAGAGACCCAGTACTTC; CDR3: CASSLSPRETQYF
J: TRBJ1-5; D: NA; V: TRBV20-1; size: many; DNA: TGCAGTGCCTCGACAGGAGGTATGGTAAATCAGCCCCAGCATTTT; CDR3: CSASTGGMVNQPQHF
J: TRBJ2-1; D: TRBD1; V: TRBV28; size: many; DNA: TGTGCCAGCAGTTTATTATCTGGACAGGGTTACAATGAGCAGTTCTTC; CDR3: CASSLLSGQGYNEQFF
J: TRBJ2-2; D: TRBD1; V: TRBV6-5; size: NA; DNA: TGTGCCAGCATAGACACAGGGGGCTCCGGGGAGCTGTTTTTT; CDR3: CASIDTGGSGELFF
J: TRBJ1-1; D: NA; V: TRBV6-2/TRBV6-3; size: few; DNA: TGTGCCAGCAGGGACAGTTTGAACACTGAAGCTTTCTTT; CDR3: CASRDSLNTEAFF
J: TRBJ2-6; D: TRBD1; V: TRBV2; size: few; DNA: TGTGCCAGCAGCGGGACAGGGGCTGGGGCCAACGTCCTGACTTTC; CDR3: CASSGTGAGANVLTF
J: TRBJ1-2; D: NA; V: TRBV12-3/TRBV12-4; size: many; DNA: TGTGCCAGCAGTTTCTCGTTAGCTAACTATGGCTACACCTTC; CDR3: CASSFSLANYGYTF
J: TRBJ1-5; D: TRBD1; V: TRBV12-3/TRBV12-4; size: few; DNA: TGTGCCAGCAGGGACGACAGGGGGGTAAACAATCAGCCCCAGCATTTT; CDR3: CASRDDRGVNNQPQHF